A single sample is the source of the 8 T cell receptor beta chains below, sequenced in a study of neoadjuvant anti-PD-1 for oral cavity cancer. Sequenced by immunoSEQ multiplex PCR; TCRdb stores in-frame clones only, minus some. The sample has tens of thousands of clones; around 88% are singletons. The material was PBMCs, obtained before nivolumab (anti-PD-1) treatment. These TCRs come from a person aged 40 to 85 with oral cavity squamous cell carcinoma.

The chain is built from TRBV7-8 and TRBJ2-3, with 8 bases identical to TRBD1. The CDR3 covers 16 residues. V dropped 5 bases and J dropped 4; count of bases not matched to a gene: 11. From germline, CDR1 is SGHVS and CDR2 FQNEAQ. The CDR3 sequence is CASSPWTGSLPDTQYF. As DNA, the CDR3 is TGTGCCAGCAGCCCGTGGACAGGGAGTCTCCCAGATACGCAGTATTTT.

The CDR3 coding sequence is TGTGCCAGCAGCTTAGAAGGAATCGGGGAGCTGTTTTTT. Translation: CASSLEGIGELFF. V gene TRBV11-2 combines with J gene TRBJ2-2, with D unclear. The CDR3 is made up of 13 amino acids. The V gene lost 0 bases and the J gene lost 7 bases, with 6 bases spanning the gap. The germline V gene has CDR1 SGHAT and CDR2 FQNNGV.

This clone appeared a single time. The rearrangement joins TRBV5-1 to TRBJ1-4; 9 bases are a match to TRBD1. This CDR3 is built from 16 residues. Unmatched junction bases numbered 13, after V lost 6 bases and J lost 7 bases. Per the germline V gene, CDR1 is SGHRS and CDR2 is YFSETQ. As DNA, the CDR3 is TGCGCCAGCAAGGACCCCGCCGGGACAGGGAGTGAAAAACTGTTTTTT. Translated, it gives CASKDPAGTGSEKLFF. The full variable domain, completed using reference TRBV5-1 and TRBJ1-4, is KAGVTQTPRYLIKTRGQQVTLSCSPISGHRSVSWYQQTPGQGLQFLFEYFSETQRNKGNFPGRFSGRQFSNSRSEMNVSTLELGDSALYLCASKDPAGTGSEKLFFGSGTQLSVL.

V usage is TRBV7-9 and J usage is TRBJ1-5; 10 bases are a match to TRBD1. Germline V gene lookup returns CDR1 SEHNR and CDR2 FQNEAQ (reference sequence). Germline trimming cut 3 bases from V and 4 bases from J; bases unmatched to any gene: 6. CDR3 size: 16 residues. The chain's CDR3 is CASSLGDRGDNQPQHF. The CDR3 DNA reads TGTGCCAGCAGCTTGGGGGACAGGGGTGATAATCAGCCCCAGCATTTT.

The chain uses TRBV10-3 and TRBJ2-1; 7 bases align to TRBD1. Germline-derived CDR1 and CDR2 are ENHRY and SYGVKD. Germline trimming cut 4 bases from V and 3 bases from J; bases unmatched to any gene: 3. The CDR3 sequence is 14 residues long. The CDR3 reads CAISGGQIYNEQFF. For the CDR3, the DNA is TGTGCCATCAGTGGGGGACAGATCTACAATGAGCAGTTCTTC.

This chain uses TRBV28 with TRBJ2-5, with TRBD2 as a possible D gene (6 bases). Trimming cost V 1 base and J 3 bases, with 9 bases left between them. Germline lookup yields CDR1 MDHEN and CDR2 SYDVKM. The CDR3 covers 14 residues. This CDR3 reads CASSLFQREETQYF. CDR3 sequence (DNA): TGTGCCAGCAGTTTATTTCAGCGGGAAGAGACCCAGTACTTC.

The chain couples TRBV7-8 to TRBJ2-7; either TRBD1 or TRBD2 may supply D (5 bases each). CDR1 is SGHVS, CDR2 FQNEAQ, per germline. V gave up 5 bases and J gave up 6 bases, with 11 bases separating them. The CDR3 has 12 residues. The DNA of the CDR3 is TGTGCCAGCAGCCTATGGGGGAGCGAGCAGTACTTC. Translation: CASSLWGSEQYF.

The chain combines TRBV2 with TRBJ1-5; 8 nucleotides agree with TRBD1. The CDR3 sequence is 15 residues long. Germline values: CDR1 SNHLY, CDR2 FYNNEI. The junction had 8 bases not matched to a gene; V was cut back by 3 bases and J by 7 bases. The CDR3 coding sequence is TGTGCCAGCAGTGAGGGGCAGGGGGCACAACAGCCCCAGCATTTT. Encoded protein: CASSEGQGAQQPQHF.